Included here is one TCR beta chain sequence, with context. Its target is unknown. The entry originates in a study of T cells in Graves' hyperthyroidism and ophthalmopathy. The CDR3 runs 16 residues. Germline CDR1 is SGHTA and CDR2 is FQGNSA. Trimming cost V 3 bases and J 2 bases; bases outside gene matches: 7. PBMCs were sourced from roughly 9.1 ml fresh peripheral blood. Regarding the study as a whole: A 13 V-J model separated ophthalmopathy from stable hyperthyroidism.

Template material for amplifying TCR beta CDR3 regions consisted of RNA transcripts. The primer set for the first-round RT-PCR of the TCR CDR3 was HTBI. TCRdb passed the multiplex PCR reads through MiXCR, listing each CDR3 protein once. The profile shows hundreds of thousands of distinct CDR3 sequences, 15% of them singletons. The sample comprised blood. This sequence originates from a woman aged 25 to 39 with Graves' hyperthyroidism. This rearrangement joins TRBV7-2 to TRBJ2-1; 7 bases line up with TRBD2. The CDR3 DNA sequence: TGTGCCAGCAGCTTTCCAACGGGAGGTGCCTACAATGAGCAGTTCTTC. Translating gives CASSFPTGGAYNEQFF.